The 29 T cell receptor beta chains below come from one sample, sequenced in a study of blood T cell repertoires in COVID-19. The method was immunoSEQ multiplex PCR; TCRdb's version includes in-frame clones alone and lacks a portion of them. The sample has around 320,000 clones, roughly nine tenths seen once; the top ten hold roughly 3.9%. Material for sequencing was PBMCs or T cells enriched from blood (not recorded which). These receptors originate from a woman aged 25 to 39 who had been exposed to COVID-19.

This chain connects TRBV3-1 (or the pseudogene TRBV3-2) to TRBJ2-3; 8 bases are a match to TRBD2. Trimming at V came to 3 bases and at J to 2 bases, leaving 7 bases not matched to a gene. CDR1 is LGHDT, CDR2 YNNKEL, per germline (reference sequence). The CDR3 extends over 16 amino acids. This chain's CDR3 is CASSQIRLANTDTQYF. The CDR3 nucleotides read TGTGCCAGCAGCCAGATCCGACTAGCGAACACAGATACGCAGTATTTT.

This clone was recorded once. The chain uses TRBV7-2 and TRBJ1-2; 12 nucleotides agree with TRBD1. Germline-derived CDR1 and CDR2 are SGHTA and FQGNSA. CDR3 length: 16 amino acids. V lost 2 bases, J lost 8 bases, and 9 bases stayed unmatched. As DNA, the CDR3 is TGTGCCAGCAGCTTAATGCTGGGACAGGGGGCCAAGGGCTACACCTTC. This translates into CASSLMLGQGAKGYTF.

The V call is TRBV11-3, the J call TRBJ1-2; 7 positions agree with TRBD1. This CDR3 is built from 14 residues. V shed 7 bases, J shed 8 bases, and the junction held 13 bases outside the gene matches. CDR1 is SGHNT, CDR2 YENEEA, per germline. The CDR3 here is CASTLRGGIGGYTF. For the CDR3, the DNA is TGTGCCAGCACCCTCCGAGGGGGCATAGGAGGCTACACCTTC.

The chain links TRBV7-9 to TRBJ2-3; 13 positions match TRBD2. This CDR3 has 15 residues. Germline assignment: CDR1 SEHNR and CDR2 FQNEAQ (reference sequence). After removal of 5 bases from V and 8 bases from J, the junction contained 7 bases not matched to a gene. CDR3 in amino acids: CASSPRTSGGGTQYF. CDR3 sequence (DNA): TGTGCCAGCAGCCCCAGGACTAGCGGGGGTGGTACGCAGTATTTT. Filled out from reference TRBV7-9 and TRBJ2-3, the complete variable domain reads DTGVSQNPRHKITKRGQNVTFRCDPISEHNRLYWYRQTLGQGPEFLTYFQNEAQLEKSRLLSDRFSAERPKGSFSTLEIQRTEQGDSAMYLCASSPRTSGGGTQYFGPGTRLTVL.

The chain carries TRBV5-4 and TRBJ2-2, with 8 bases that match TRBD2. The junction had 7 bases not matched to a gene; V was cut back by 0 bases and J by 6 bases. Germline CDR1 and CDR2: SGHNT and YYREEE (reference sequence). This CDR3 has 16 residues. CDR3 sequence: CASSLELRGGAGELFF. The CDR3 DNA reads as TGTGCCAGCAGCTTGGAACTTCGGGGGGGCGCCGGGGAGCTGTTTTTT.

The gene calls are TRBV2 and TRBJ2-7; 12 nucleotides align to TRBD1. The CDR3 is 13 amino acids. CDR1 is SNHLY and CDR2 is FYNNEI in the germline V gene. J was trimmed by 4 bases and V by 11 bases; bases with no gene match: 6. The CDR3 loop is CAGGGQGAYEQYF. CDR3 nucleotides: TGTGCCGGAGGGGGACAGGGGGCTTACGAGCAGTACTTC. Drawing the rest from reference TRBV2 and TRBJ2-7, the complete variable domain is EPEVTQTPSHQVTQMGQEVILRCVPISNHLYFYWYRQILGQKVEFLVSFYNNEISEKSEIFDDQFSVERPDGSNFTLKIRSTKLEDSAMYFCAGGGQGAYEQYFGPGTRLTVT.

The rearrangement joins TRBV24-1 to TRBJ2-3; 8 nucleotides line up with TRBD2. The germline gives CDR1 KGHDR, CDR2 SFDVKD. The CDR3 length is 16 residues. V lost 2 bases to trimming and J lost 5 bases; unmatched junction nucleotides: 8. CDR3 nucleotides: TGTGCCACCAGTGATTCCATAGCGGGGCGGGGAGATACGCAGTATTTT. This sequence encodes CATSDSIAGRGDTQYF.

This clone has only one observation. This sequence joins TRBV9 and TRBJ1-4; a weak D match, TRBD1 (5 bases). The V gene lost 3 bases and the J gene lost 8 bases, with 14 bases spanning the gap. The germline V gene has CDR1 SGDLS and CDR2 YYNGEE. CDR3 size: 14 residues. The CDR3 nucleotides read TGTGCCAGCAGCGCCTTTCAGGGTGTGGAAAAACTGTTTTTT. This translates into CASSAFQGVEKLFF.

By share of the sample, this clone is medium-sized. This rearrangement joins TRBV4-2 to TRBJ1-2, with D possibly TRBD1 on 5 matching bases. The CDR3 consists of 16 residues. Trimming took off 1 base at V and 4 bases at J, with 16 bases between the two ends. From germline, CDR1 is LGHNA and CDR2 YNFKEQ. The CDR3 sequence: CASSQGVGQGIYGYTF. Written as DNA, the CDR3 is TGTGCCAGCAGCCAAGGTGTGGGGCAGGGCATCTATGGCTACACCTTC.

This chain connects TRBV6-2 or TRBV6-3 to TRBJ2-7; TRBD2 aligns across 9 bases. After removal of 5 bases from V and 6 bases from J, the junction contained 11 bases not matched to a gene. The CDR3 has 15 residues. Germline CDR1 reads MNHEY; CDR2 reads SVGEGT. Here the CDR3 DNA reads TGTGCCAGCAGTCCCCTAATAAGCGGGGGGATCGAGCAGTACTTC. Amino acids: CASSPLISGGIEQYF.

The J gene is TRBJ1-2, the V gene TRBV5-6; 7 nucleotides match TRBD1. This CDR3 region has 13 residues. Germline trimming cut 4 bases from V and 4 bases from J; bases unmatched to any gene: 4. Germline lookup yields CDR1 SGHDT and CDR2 YYEEEE. This CDR3 is CASSPGQPYGYTF. In DNA, the CDR3 is TGTGCCAGCAGCCCGGGACAGCCCTATGGCTACACCTTC.

CDR3 sequence reads: CASSPILRGNEQFF. In DNA form, the CDR3 reads TGTGCCAGCAGCCCCATCCTCAGGGGAAATGAGCAGTTCTTC. The J gene is TRBJ2-1, the V gene TRBV6-5, with a possible D match to TRBD1 (6 bases). CDR1 and CDR2 from the germline V gene are MNHEY and SVGAGI. V lost 6 bases to trimming and J lost 7 bases, with 16 bases between them. This CDR3 is 14 amino acids long.

V is TRBV7-9 and J is TRBJ2-7; 9 nucleotides align to TRBD1. The CDR3 contains 14 residues. Germline V lookup: CDR1 SEHNR, CDR2 FQNEAQ (reference sequence). The trim removed 5 bases at V and 2 bases at J, leaving 4 bases unmatched. CDR3 nucleotides: TGTGCCAGCAGCAGACAGGGGGTAGCCTACGAGCAGTACTTC. As protein: CASSRQGVAYEQYF.

Worth noting for this clone: Other DNA sequences in the sample encode the same CDR3. This rearrangement joins TRBV28 to TRBJ1-2, with 9 bases aligning to TRBD1. After removal of 2 bases from V and 2 bases from J, the junction contained 3 bases not matched to a gene. CDR1 and CDR2 (germline): MDHEN, SYDVKM. This CDR3 region has 15 residues. The CDR3 coding sequence is TGTGCCAGCAGTTTACCGGGACAGGGCAACTATGGCTACACCTTC. This sequence encodes CASSLPGQGNYGYTF.

The V call is TRBV7-2, the J call TRBJ2-7, with D possibly being TRBD2 (5 bases). V shed 3 bases and J shed 5 bases, with 11 bases lying between them. Germline-derived CDR1 and CDR2 are SGHTA and FQGNSA. The CDR3 covers 13 residues. The CDR3 loop reads CASSFAVGDEQYF. The CDR3 bases are TGTGCCAGCAGCTTTGCGGTCGGGGACGAGCAGTACTTC. The full variable domain, rest sourced from reference TRBV7-2 and TRBJ2-7, is GAGVSQSPSNKVTEKGKDVELRCDPISGHTALYWYRQSLGQGLEFLIYFQGNSAPDKSGLPSDRFSAERTGGSVSTLTIQRTQQEDSAVYLCASSFAVGDEQYFGPGTRLTVT.

The chain uses TRBV5-1 and TRBJ2-2, with 7 positions matching TRBD1. Germline-derived CDR1 and CDR2 are SGHRS and YFSETQ. Trimming cost V 2 bases and J 6 bases; bases outside gene matches: 10. The CDR3 length is 16 residues. CDR3 sequence reads: CASSFPGQQKPGELFF. DNA of the CDR3: TGCGCCAGCAGCTTCCCGGGACAGCAAAAACCCGGGGAGCTGTTTTTT.

This sequence joins TRBV11-2 and TRBJ1-6; no firm D call. This CDR3 is built from 15 residues. Germline CDR1 reads SGHAT; CDR2 reads FQNNGV. The ends were cut back, 5 bases at V and 10 bases at J, with 18 bases in the middle. Written as DNA, the CDR3 is TGTGCCAGCAGCCCAACGTTTGGGGAGAGGTCACCCCTCCACTTT. Translation: CASSPTFGERSPLHF.

The chain recombines TRBV15 with TRBJ1-1, with D possibly matching TRBD1 (5 bases). Germline CDR1 LNHNV, CDR2 YYDKDF (reference sequence). Trimming cost V 5 bases and J 3 bases, with 16 bases left between them. The CDR3 sequence is 15 residues long. The CDR3 loop reads CATSPIRERDTEAFF. The CDR3, as DNA: TGTGCCACCAGCCCGATCAGGGAAAGAGACACTGAAGCTTTCTTT.

This clone was counted a few times. This sequence joins TRBV6-5 and TRBJ1-3; 7 bases are a match to TRBD1. The germline V gene encodes CDR1 MNHEY and CDR2 SVGAGI. V shed 0 bases and J 4 bases; nucleotides not matched to a gene: 3. The length of the CDR3 is 15 residues. The CDR3 here is CASSYSIGGGNTIYF. CDR3 sequence (DNA): TGTGCCAGCAGTTACTCTATAGGGGGCGGAAACACCATATATTTT.

The chain carries TRBV14 and TRBJ1-4; 9 positions match TRBD1. This CDR3 comprises 15 residues. Germline V gene sequence: CDR1 SGHDN, CDR2 FVKESK. V shed 4 bases, J shed 8 bases, and the junction held 8 bases outside the gene matches. CDR3 amino acids: CASSRGTGWREKLFF. In DNA, the CDR3 is TGTGCCAGCAGCCGGGGGACAGGGTGGAGAGAAAAACTGTTTTTT.

The count of this clone is one. The J gene is TRBJ1-2, the V gene TRBV7-9, with a tentative D call TRBD1 (5 bases). The CDR3 consists of 13 residues. With 7 bases removed from V and 8 bases from J, the gap between germline ends came to 17 bases. Germline CDR1 SEHNR, CDR2 FQNEAQ (reference sequence). The CDR3 protein is CASTPVGLRGYTF. CDR3 nucleotide sequence: TGTGCCAGCACCCCTGTGGGACTTAGAGGCTACACCTTC.

This chain links TRBV4-1 with TRBJ1-1, with D tentatively TRBD1 (6 bases). Trimming removed 4 bases at V and 2 bases at J, with 14 bases between. The CDR3 consists of 15 residues. CDR1 and CDR2 (germline): MGHRA, YSYEKL. For the CDR3, the DNA is TGCGCCAGCAGCCGCAGCGGGGGCGATAACACTGAAGCTTTCTTT. This gives the protein CASSRSGGDNTEAFF.

V is TRBV14 and J is TRBJ1-6; tentatively, D is TRBD1 (6 bases). This CDR3 contains 16 residues. The ends were cut back, 0 bases at V and 6 bases at J, with 12 bases in the middle. Per germline, CDR1 SGHDN and CDR2 FVKESK. The CDR3 bases are TGTGCCAGCAGCCAAGATGTCCAGGGGTTTAATTCACCCCTCCACTTT. Protein: CASSQDVQGFNSPLHF.

V usage is TRBV6-2 or TRBV6-3 and J usage is TRBJ1-3; D is possibly TRBD1 (5 bases). CDR1 and CDR2 (germline): MNHEY, SVGEGT. V lost 6 bases to trimming and J lost 4 bases, with 16 bases between them. The CDR3 contains 15 residues. CDR3 sequence reads: CASSASAGPGNTIYF. In nucleotides, the CDR3 is TGTGCCAGCAGCGCATCCGCGGGGCCAGGAAACACCATATATTTT.

This sequence joins TRBV5-1 and TRBJ1-2, with a possible D match to TRBD1 (6 bases). The CDR3 sequence is 15 residues long. Trimming removed 4 bases from V and 6 bases from J, with 19 bases in between. CDR1 and CDR2 (germline): SGHRS, YFSETQ. The CDR3 DNA follows: TGCGCCAGCAGCGCAACGACAGGTATAGGCGATGGCTACACCTTC. Translated: CASSATTGIGDGYTF.

This clone has more than one count but fewer than ten. The rearrangement joins TRBV5-6 to TRBJ2-7; 8 bases align to TRBD1. The V gene end was trimmed by 0 bases and the J gene end by 2 bases; junction bases not matched to a gene: 1. This CDR3 is built from 14 residues. Germline lookup yields CDR1 SGHDT and CDR2 YYEEEE. The CDR3 nucleotides read TGTGCCAGCAGCTTGGCAGGGGGCGCCTACGAGCAGTACTTC. Protein: CASSLAGGAYEQYF.

This clone has more than one count but fewer than ten. The rearrangement uses TRBV13 and TRBJ1-5, with D possibly being TRBD1 (5 bases). V lost 5 bases to trimming and J lost 3 bases, with 11 bases between them. In germline, CDR1 is PRHDT, CDR2 FYEKMQ (reference sequence). The CDR3 covers 14 residues. The CDR3 loop is CASSPWGVNQPQHF. The CDR3 region has the DNA TGTGCCAGCAGCCCATGGGGGGTCAATCAGCCCCAGCATTTT.

V usage is TRBV7-2 and J usage is TRBJ2-1; TRBD2 matches at 12 bases. The germline V gene has CDR1 SGHTA and CDR2 FQGNSA. The CDR3 is 16 amino acids. V dropped 4 bases and J dropped 8; count of bases not matched to a gene: 9. CDR3 nucleotides: TGTGCCAGCAGCTCCCTGACTAGCGGGGGTACCGATGAGCAGTTCTTC. This translates into CASSSLTSGGTDEQFF.

This chain joins TRBV6-5 and TRBJ1-6, with D possibly TRBD1 on 6 matching bases. CDR3 length: 15 residues. The V gene's germline CDR1 is MNHEY and CDR2 SVGAGI. V lost 4 bases and J lost 8, with 15 bases in between. CDR3 in amino acids: CASSSGAVGYSPLHF. The CDR3 nucleotides are TGTGCCAGCAGTTCAGGGGCTGTGGGGTATTCACCCCTCCACTTT.